The present T cell receptor (beta chain) was sequenced within a study of T cells in Graves' hyperthyroidism and ophthalmopathy. Study-level results: Blood also contained most expanded thyroid clonotypes above 0.001.

Only a few counts were recorded for this clonotype. The antigen is not known. Patients showing uncontrolled infection, other autoimmune disease, pregnancy or lactation were ineligible. The CDR3 has 14 residues. V was cut by 2 bases and J by 5 bases, with 8 bases left in between. CDR1 SGHDT and CDR2 YYEEEE come from the germline V gene. Template material for amplifying TCR beta CDR3 regions consisted of RNA transcripts. During a first-round RT-PCR of the TCR CDR3, the HTBI primer set was used. TCRdb ran MiXCR on the multiplex PCR reads and lists one entry per CDR3 protein. The sample consists of approximately 610,000 distinct CDR3 sequences, around 17% of them appearing once.

This clonotype originated in a woman aged 18 to 35 with Graves' hyperthyroidism. The rearrangement links TRBV5-6 to TRBJ1-6; a weak D match, TRBD1 (5 bases). Specimen: blood. CDR3: CASSFSTDNSPLHF. The CDR3 coding sequence is TGTGCCAGCAGCTTCTCGACAGATAATTCACCCCTCCACTTT.